Shown below are 14 T cell receptor beta chains from a single sample sequenced in a study of PD-1 blockade in classical Hodgkin lymphoma. TCRdb's copy holds only in-frame clones and misses some; the assay was immunoSEQ multiplex PCR. The sample has fewer than 35,000 clones; more than 85% are singletons. Described time point: cycle 4 day 1 (C4D1), after five to seven weeks of nivolumab. Each patient experienced a relapse that followed autologous stem cell transplantation, and brentuximab vedotin exposure varied. Magnetic negative selection of thawed PBMCs was the method by which CD4+ T cells were purified. The material sequenced was CD4+ T cells from blood, taken before the fourth cycle of nivolumab. These receptors came from a human donor with classical Hodgkin lymphoma.

This sequence joins TRBV19 and TRBJ1-2; TRBD1 matches at 9 bases. The CDR3 spans 15 residues. Germline lookup yields CDR1 LNHDA and CDR2 SQIVND (reference sequence). After removal of 0 bases from V and 4 bases from J, the junction contained 3 bases not matched to a gene. DNA of the CDR3: TGTGCCAGTAGTATAGATGGGACAGGGTTCTATGGCTACACCTTC. It is translated as CASSIDGTGFYGYTF. Drawing the rest from reference TRBV19 and TRBJ1-2, the complete variable domain is DGGITQSPKYLFRKEGQNVTLSCEQNLNHDAMYWYRQDPGQGLRLIYYSQIVNDFQKGDIAEGYSVSREKKESFPLTVTSAQKNPTAFYLCASSIDGTGFYGYTFGSGTRLTVV.

The chain links TRBV9 to TRBJ2-2; D uncertain. Trimming took 0 bases from V and 2 from J, leaving 5 bases between them. There are 14 residues in the CDR3. Per the germline V gene, CDR1 is SGDLS and CDR2 is YYNGEE. Here the CDR3 DNA reads TGTGCCAGCAGCGTAGGTCTAAACACCGGGGAGCTGTTTTTT. Amino acid sequence: CASSVGLNTGELFF.

This chain uses TRBV7-9 with TRBJ2-6, with no clear D. Trimming cost V 4 bases and J 1 base, with 11 bases left between them. The CDR3 is 16 amino acids. The germline gives CDR1 SEHNR, CDR2 FQNEAQ (reference sequence). This CDR3 is CASSSSSPSGANVLTF. CDR3 nucleotide sequence: TGTGCCAGCAGCTCTTCCTCTCCATCTGGGGCCAACGTCCTGACTTTC. Supplemented by reference TRBV7-9 and TRBJ2-6, the full variable domain reads DTGVSQNPRHKITKRGQNVTFRCDPISEHNRLYWYRQTLGQGPEFLTYFQNEAQLEKSRLLSDRFSAERPKGSFSTLEIQRTEQGDSAMYLCASSSSSPSGANVLTFGAGSRLTVL.

J is TRBJ2-3 and V is TRBV6-5; 7 nucleotides match TRBD1. V lost 6 bases, J lost 2 bases, and 5 bases stayed unmatched. Looked up from germline, CDR1 is MNHEY and CDR2 is SVGAGI. This CDR3 spans 14 amino acids. CDR3 coding DNA: TGTGCCAGCAGCCGAGGGGGCTACACAGATACGCAGTATTTT. Its translation: CASSRGGYTDTQYF.

The chain couples TRBV27 to TRBJ2-7, with 7 bases identical to TRBD2. The CDR3 consists of 17 residues. Germline assignment: CDR1 MNHEY and CDR2 SMNVEV (reference sequence). V lost 5 bases to trimming and J lost 4 bases; unmatched junction nucleotides: 17. The CDR3 coding sequence is TGTGCCAGCAGTGTACAAGGCGGGGGAAGGCTAGATTACGAGCAGTACTTC. As protein: CASSVQGGGRLDYEQYF.

CDR3 protein: CASSVTFQTPLNTEAFF. Written as DNA, the CDR3 is TGTGCCAGCAGTGTGACGTTCCAAACTCCCCTAAACACTGAAGCTTTCTTT. The chain employs TRBV2 and TRBJ1-1; D ambiguous. The germline gives CDR1 SNHLY, CDR2 FYNNEI. The CDR3 is 17 residues long. With 4 bases removed from V and 2 bases from J, the gap between germline ends came to 20 bases.

The gene calls are TRBV29-1 and TRBJ2-3; D possibly corresponds to TRBD2 (6 bases). The CDR3 consists of 16 residues. Deletions cut 8 bases from V and 0 bases from J, with 21 bases between. Germline V gives CDR1 SQVTM, CDR2 ANQGSEA. The chain's CDR3 is CSSNGGIMTSTDTQYF. In nucleotides, the CDR3 is TGCAGCTCAAATGGGGGGATTATGACTAGCACAGATACGCAGTATTTT.

The chain couples TRBV7-2 to TRBJ1-2; a possible D gene is TRBD1 (5 bases). The CDR3 has 16 amino acids. The germline V gene has CDR1 SGHTA and CDR2 FQGNSA. V lost 1 base and J 5 bases, leaving 17 bases between the germline ends. The DNA for the CDR3 is TGTGCCAGCAGCTTAGAATCGGGCAGGGTTAGTTATGGCTACACCTTC. It codes for CASSLESGRVSYGYTF.

A single count supports this clone. This chain connects TRBV27 to TRBJ1-5, with 8 bases lining up with TRBD1. The CDR3 has 17 residues. J lost 1 base, V lost 3 bases, and 8 bases had no gene match. CDR1 is MNHEY and CDR2 is SMNVEV in the germline V gene (reference sequence). This CDR3 reads CASSLKGQGGSNQPQHF. As DNA, the CDR3 is TGTGCCAGCAGTTTGAAAGGACAGGGTGGAAGCAATCAGCCCCAGCATTTT.

The chain links TRBV7-8 to TRBJ2-5; no firm D call. CDR3 length: 17 amino acids. Per the germline V gene, CDR1 is SGHVS and CDR2 is FQNEAQ. The V end was cut by 2 bases, the J end by 2 bases, with 18 bases between. Here the CDR3 DNA reads TGTGCCAGCAGCTTAAACCGCCTCTTCGACAAACAAGAGACCCAGTACTTC. Protein product: CASSLNRLFDKQETQYF. Using reference TRBV7-8 and TRBJ2-5 for the parts outside the CDR3, the full variable domain is GAGVSQSPRYKVAKRGQDVALRCDPISGHVSLFWYQQALGQGPEFLTYFQNEAQLDKSGLPSDRFFAERPEGSVSTLKIQRTQQEDSAVYLCASSLNRLFDKQETQYFGPGTRLLVL.

Remarks on this clone: The same CDR3 also results from other DNA sequences found in this sample. The genes are TRBV6-5 and TRBJ2-5; possibly TRBD2 for D (5 bases). V was cut by 5 bases and J by 5 bases, with 6 bases left in between. The CDR3 sequence is 11 residues long. Germline CDR1 is MNHEY and CDR2 is SVGAGI. In nucleotides, the CDR3 is TGTGCCAGCAGTCGAGGGGAGACCCAGTACTTC. Encoded protein: CASSRGETQYF.

The V and J genes are TRBV5-4 and TRBJ2-3; D is unresolved. The CDR3 is 14 amino acids. Deletions cut 4 bases from V and 7 bases from J, with 16 bases between. Germline V gene data show CDR1 as SGHNT and CDR2 as YYREEE (reference sequence). The DNA for the CDR3 is TGTGCCAGCAGCCCAGACTGGGCGCGTAATACGCAGTATTTT. Translation gives CASSPDWARNTQYF.

The chain combines TRBV5-1 with TRBJ2-6; D unclear. V was cut by 2 bases and J by 2 bases, with 8 bases left in between. This CDR3 spans 15 amino acids. CDR1 and CDR2 (germline): SGHRS, YFSETQ. The CDR3 coding sequence is TGCGCCAGCAGCTTCTCCGGTACTGGGGCCAACGTCCTGACTTTC. This translates into CASSFSGTGANVLTF.

This chain links TRBV5-7 with TRBJ2-7; D uncertain. TRBV5-7 is an open reading frame, and its role is uncertain. V dropped 0 bases and J dropped 1 base, with 17 bases sitting between them. The length of the CDR3 is 17 residues. CDR3 sequence reads: CASSLVSHLPSSYEQYF. CDR3 in DNA: TGTGCCAGCAGCTTGGTGAGCCATCTGCCCTCTTCCTACGAGCAGTACTTC.